This TCR beta chain was identified during a study of blood T cell repertoires in COVID-19. A few counts support this clone. Assay: immunoSEQ multiplex PCR; the TCRdb copy retains only in-frame clones and omits some. The repertoire includes 290,000 or so clones, roughly 85% of them detected once, and 5% sits in the top ten. Participants spanned ages about 18 to 90 years and resided in 24 US areas. The CDR3 loop spans 15 amino acids. With 1 base removed from V and 7 bases from J, the gap between germline ends came to 14 bases. The germline gives CDR1 PRHDT, CDR2 FYEKMQ (reference sequence). The chain has TRBV13 and TRBJ2-1, with D perhaps TRBD2 (6 bases). The sequenced material came from PBMCs or T cells enriched from blood (not recorded which). The source is a man aged 35-49 years who had been exposed to COVID-19. The CDR3 sequence: CASSLVGTSLNEQFF. In nucleotides, the CDR3 is TGTGCCAGCAGCTTAGTCGGAACTAGCCTGAATGAGCAGTTCTTC.